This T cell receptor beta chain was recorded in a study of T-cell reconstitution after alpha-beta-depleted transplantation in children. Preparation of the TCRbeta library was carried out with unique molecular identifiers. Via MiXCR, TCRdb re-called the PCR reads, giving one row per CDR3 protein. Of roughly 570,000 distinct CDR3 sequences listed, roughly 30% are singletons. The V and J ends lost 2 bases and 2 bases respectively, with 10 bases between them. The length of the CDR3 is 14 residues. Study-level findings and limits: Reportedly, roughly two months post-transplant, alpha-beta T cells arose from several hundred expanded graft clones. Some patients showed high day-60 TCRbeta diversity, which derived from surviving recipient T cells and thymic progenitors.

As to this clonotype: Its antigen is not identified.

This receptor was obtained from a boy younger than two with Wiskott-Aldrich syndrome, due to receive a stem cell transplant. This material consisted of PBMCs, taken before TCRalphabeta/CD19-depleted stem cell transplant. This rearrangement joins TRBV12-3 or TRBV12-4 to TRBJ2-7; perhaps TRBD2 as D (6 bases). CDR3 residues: CASSLSGRPYEQYF. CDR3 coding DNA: TGTGCCAGCAGTTTAAGCGGGCGCCCCTACGAGCAGTACTTC.